Below, 30 T cell receptor beta chains from the same sample are listed, as sequenced in a study of CD8+ T cells in alopecia areata. As the sequencing template, cDNA was produced by extracting RNA and reverse transcribing it. TCRdb keeps only in-frame clones here, not all; method: immunoSEQ multiplex PCR. The data contain 150,000 to 200,000 clones, around three fifths of them singletons. The sample's treatment: oral pan-JAK inhibitor, 5-10 mg twice daily. Sequenced material: CD4+ T cells sorted from blood, taken at week 24, from a patient treated with tofacitinib. The receptors were gathered from a human donor with alopecia areata.

This chain connects TRBV6-1 to TRBJ2-3; D remains ambiguous. V dropped 0 bases and J dropped 4 bases, with 5 bases sitting between them. The CDR3 has 13 amino acids. Germline V gives CDR1 MNHNS, CDR2 SASEGT. The CDR3 reads CASSEAVPDTQYF. The CDR3 DNA reads TGTGCCAGCAGTGAAGCGGTCCCAGATACGCAGTATTTT.

This chain connects TRBV11-2 to TRBJ1-6; no reliable D call. CDR3 length: 17 amino acids. V dropped 1 base and J dropped 0 bases, with 10 bases sitting between them. Germline CDR1 is SGHAT and CDR2 is FQNNGV. Written as DNA, the CDR3 is TGTGCCAGCAGCTTAGTCCCGCGCAGCTCCTATAATTCACCCCTCCACTTT. Its translation: CASSLVPRSSYNSPLHF.

The chain is built from TRBV23-1 and TRBJ2-6; TRBD1 matches at 11 bases. TRBV23-1 qualifies as an ORF whose function is uncertain. Trimming at V came to 8 bases and at J to 0 bases, leaving 3 bases not matched to a gene. There are 16 residues in the CDR3. CDR3 in amino acids: CASRDRGSSGANVLTF. The CDR3 DNA reads TGCGCCAGCCGGGACAGGGGGTCCTCTGGGGCCAACGTCCTGACTTTC.

This chain joins TRBV10-3 and TRBJ2-5, with a tentative D call TRBD1 (5 bases). The CDR3 sequence is 14 residues long. Germline CDR1 is ENHRY and CDR2 is SYGVKD. Trimming removed 0 bases at V and 6 bases at J, with 11 bases between. This CDR3 is CAISESAGIKTQYF. In nucleotides, the CDR3 is TGTGCCATCAGTGAGTCAGCAGGGATAAAGACCCAGTACTTC.

V and J are TRBV20-1 and TRBJ1-2; D perhaps matches TRBD1 (5 bases). Germline V gene sequence: CDR1 DFQATT, CDR2 SNEGSKA (reference sequence). The CDR3 runs 11 residues. Deletions cut 6 bases from V and 8 bases from J, with 13 bases between. CDR3: CSANDGGGYTF. As DNA, the CDR3 is TGCAGTGCCAACGACGGGGGAGGCTACACCTTC.

This clone was recorded a few times. J is TRBJ1-2 and V is TRBV10-3; TRBD1 aligns across 7 bases. V shed 6 bases, J shed 4 bases, and the junction held 5 bases outside the gene matches. The CDR3 runs to 13 residues. Germline loops: CDR1 ENHRY, CDR2 SYGVKD. The CDR3 reads CAISAGTAYGYTF. DNA for the CDR3: TGTGCCATCAGCGCCGGGACAGCCTATGGCTACACCTTC.

This clone was counted only a few times. The rearrangement links TRBV7-9 to TRBJ2-7, with D uncertain. There are 14 residues in the CDR3. Trimming removed 5 bases at V and 3 bases at J, with 14 bases between. CDR1 is SEHNR, CDR2 FQNEAQ, per germline (reference sequence). The CDR3 region is CASSNTNPFYEQYF. In DNA form, the CDR3 reads TGTGCCAGCAGCAATACTAATCCCTTCTACGAGCAGTACTTC.

This clone appeared a few times. A junction end diverges from the germline sequence, so it may reflect a read error. The V and J genes are TRBV7-3 and TRBJ1-6, with D hard to call. Germline V lookup: CDR1 SGHTA, CDR2 FQGTGA. This CDR3 has 9 amino acids. The CDR3, as DNA: TGTGCGAGCAATTCACCCCTCCACTTT. Protein sequence: CASNSPLHF.

The chain carries TRBV6-5 and TRBJ2-5; 8 bases align to TRBD1. The CDR3 runs to 14 residues. Trimming cost V 2 bases and J 2 bases; bases outside gene matches: 1. Germline values: CDR1 MNHEY, CDR2 SVGAGI. CDR3 sequence (DNA): TGTGCCAGCAGTTACCAGGGGGCGCAAGAGACCCAGTACTTC. This gives the protein CASSYQGAQETQYF.

The chain has TRBV21-1 and TRBJ1-1. TRBV21-1 is annotated as a pseudogene. The CDR3 extends over 15 amino acids. CDR3 residues: CASSRDRAGNTEAFF. The CDR3 DNA reads as TGTGCCAGCAGCAGAGATCGGGCAGGGAACACTGAAGCTTTCTTT.

This clone was observed a few times. The rearrangement uses TRBV2 and TRBJ2-3; 7 nucleotides agree with TRBD2. V lost 8 bases and J lost 2; bases outside the gene matches: 13. The germline CDR1 and CDR2 sequences are SNHLY and FYNNEI. The CDR3 length is 16 residues. The CDR3 loop reads CASGLVSSGSTDTQYF. The CDR3 DNA is TGTGCCAGCGGACTAGTCTCTAGCGGTTCCACAGATACGCAGTATTTT.

The chain joins TRBV27 to TRBJ2-7, with D hard to call. The V end lost 0 bases, the J end lost 3 bases, and 3 bases lay between the germline ends. Looked up from germline, CDR1 is MNHEY and CDR2 is SMNVEV (reference sequence). This CDR3 is built from 12 residues. The CDR3: CASSLSGYEQYF. In nucleotides, the CDR3 is TGTGCCAGCAGTTTATCTGGCTACGAGCAGTACTTC.

The CDR3 DNA sequence: TGTGCCAGCAGCTTAGATGTGAACACTGAAGCTTTCTTT. It yields the protein CASSLDVNTEAFF. The chain joins TRBV11-3 to TRBJ1-1; D is unresolved. Trimming took off 0 bases at V and 0 bases at J, with 2 bases between the two ends. The CDR3 extends over 13 amino acids. Germline lookup yields CDR1 SGHNT and CDR2 YENEEA.

The chain is built from TRBV29-1 and TRBJ2-7, with a tentative D call TRBD2 (6 bases). CDR3 size: 13 residues. Per germline, CDR1 SQVTM and CDR2 ANQGSEA. V lost 4 bases and J lost 6, with 16 bases in between. The CDR3 DNA reads TGCAGCGTTGTTAAATTGCAGGGAGGCGAGCAGTACTTC. This translates into CSVVKLQGGEQYF.

This clone came up a few times. The V and J genes are TRBV11-3 and TRBJ2-7; D is undetermined. The V end was cut by 0 bases, the J end by 4 bases, with 7 bases between. From germline, CDR1 is SGHNT and CDR2 YENEEA. The CDR3 totals 13 residues. The CDR3: CASSLDVTYEQYF. The CDR3 DNA follows: TGTGCCAGCAGCTTAGACGTGACGTACGAGCAGTACTTC.

V gene TRBV5-4 combines with J gene TRBJ1-1; 8 nucleotides align to TRBD1. The CDR3 extends over 13 amino acids. V lost 10 bases to trimming and J lost 5 bases; unmatched junction nucleotides: 10. CDR1 is SGHNT and CDR2 is YYREEE in the germline V gene (reference sequence). CDR3 bases: TGTGCCGGAAGGACAGGGTTGAGGACTGAAGCTTTCTTT. Translating gives CAGRTGLRTEAFF.

The J gene is TRBJ2-6, the V gene TRBV7-6; D not certain. CDR3 length equals 16 residues. Germline CDR1 SGHVS, CDR2 FNYEAQ. The V end was cut by 2 bases, the J end by 0 bases, with 8 bases between. The chain's CDR3 is CASSLRVTSGANVLTF. In DNA form, the CDR3 reads TGTGCCAGCAGCTTAAGGGTAACCTCTGGGGCCAACGTCCTGACTTTC.

The V call is TRBV7-2, the J call TRBJ2-7, with D unresolved. Germline V gene sequence: CDR1 SGHTA, CDR2 FQGNSA. This CDR3 has 13 residues. Trimming stripped 3 bases from V and 2 bases from J, with 8 bases between. This CDR3 is CASSLSQTYEQYF. CDR3 in DNA: TGTGCCAGCAGCTTGAGTCAGACCTACGAGCAGTACTTC.

The V gene is TRBV29-1, the J gene TRBJ1-1; TRBD1 agrees at 7 bases. The CDR3 is 15 residues long. V dropped 7 bases and J dropped 3; count of bases not matched to a gene: 14. Looked up from germline, CDR1 is SQVTM and CDR2 is ANQGSEA. CDR3 bases: TGCAGCGGACGCGACTCCGTCCAGGGGGACACTGAAGCTTTCTTT. This encodes CSGRDSVQGDTEAFF.

This clone was counted between two and nine times. V and J are TRBV5-1 and TRBJ1-2, with 8 bases identical to TRBD1. With 4 bases clipped from V and 2 bases from J, the junction kept 4 bases outside the gene matches. Germline V gene sequence: CDR1 SGHRS, CDR2 YFSETQ. The CDR3 loop spans 14 amino acids. The chain's CDR3 is CASSRGQDNYGYTF. The CDR3 region has the DNA TGCGCCAGCAGCCGGGGACAGGACAACTATGGCTACACCTTC.

V and J are TRBV30 and TRBJ1-1; no reliable D call. With 1 base removed from V and 5 bases from J, the gap between germline ends came to 11 bases. Looked up from germline, CDR1 is GTSNPN and CDR2 is SVGIG (reference sequence). The CDR3 runs 13 residues. CDR3 bases: TGTGCCTGGAGTGCACACAGCGCAACTGAAGCTTTCTTT. It codes for CAWSAHSATEAFF.

The genes are TRBV6-6 and TRBJ1-2; D is unresolved. The V end was cut by 0 bases, the J end by 10 bases, with 9 bases between. Germline values: CDR1 MNHNY, CDR2 SVGAGI (reference sequence). The CDR3 has 12 amino acids. The CDR3 DNA reads TGTGCCAGCAGTTACTCGATTCTTGACTACACCTTC. It encodes CASSYSILDYTF.

The V gene is TRBV29-1, the J gene TRBJ1-2; D is ambiguous. With 0 bases removed from V and 5 bases from J, the gap between germline ends came to 1 base. Germline assignment: CDR1 SQVTM and CDR2 ANQGSEA. The CDR3 covers 10 residues. The CDR3 nucleotides are TGCAGCGTTGAAGAATATGGCTACACCTTC. Its translation is CSVEEYGYTF.

The V gene is TRBV27, the J gene TRBJ2-1, with 10 bases matching TRBD2. Looked up from germline, CDR1 is MNHEY and CDR2 is SMNVEV (reference sequence). V trimming: 3 bases; J trimming: 9 bases; junction bases outside the gene matches: 14. The CDR3 contains 17 residues. Here the CDR3 reads CASSFYPPAGGRSEQFF. CDR3 DNA sequence: TGTGCCAGCAGTTTCTATCCACCAGCGGGGGGGCGCAGTGAGCAGTTCTTC.

The chain uses TRBV5-6 and TRBJ2-1; unclear D gene. The CDR3 has 11 amino acids. V was trimmed by 4 bases and J by 4 bases, leaving 3 bases between them. The germline gives CDR1 SGHDT, CDR2 YYEEEE. The CDR3 loop reads CASSRYNEQFF. CDR3 DNA sequence: TGTGCCAGCAGCCGATACAATGAGCAGTTCTTC.

The gene calls are TRBV10-3 and TRBJ2-7; TRBD1 agrees at 10 bases. Germline CDR1 ENHRY, CDR2 SYGVKD. This CDR3 contains 13 residues. Germline trimming cut 10 bases from V and 4 bases from J; bases unmatched to any gene: 7. The CDR3 loop reads CASRGQGKYEQYF. CDR3 bases: TGTGCCAGCAGGGGACAGGGGAAGTACGAGCAGTACTTC.

This clone has just a few counts. The chain has TRBV5-1 and TRBJ2-6, with a tentative D call TRBD1 (6 bases). CDR1 and CDR2 from the germline V gene are SGHRS and YFSETQ. The CDR3 spans 18 residues. V was pared by 0 bases and J by 0 bases, with 13 bases between. Written as DNA, the CDR3 is TGCGCCAGCAGCTTGGGATTACAGGGTTCCTCTGGGGCCAACGTCCTGACTTTC. It specifies CASSLGLQGSSGANVLTF. Combining the CDR3 with reference TRBV5-1 and TRBJ2-6 gives the whole variable domain KAGVTQTPRYLIKTRGQQVTLSCSPISGHRSVSWYQQTPGQGLQFLFEYFSETQRNKGNFPGRFSGRQFSNSRSEMNVSTLELGDSALYLCASSLGLQGSSGANVLTFGAGSRLTVL.

J is TRBJ2-2 and V is TRBV2, with a tentative D call TRBD2 (6 bases). V was clipped by 4 bases and J by 3 bases, with 15 bases between them. From germline, CDR1 is SNHLY and CDR2 FYNNEI. The CDR3 spans 16 residues. CDR3 nucleotides: TGTGCCAGCAGTGTTCCCAACGGGGGAGACACCGGGGAGCTGTTTTTT. This translates into CASSVPNGGDTGELFF.

This clone was recorded a few times. V gene TRBV29-1 combines with J gene TRBJ1-1; D not resolved. The CDR3 extends over 13 amino acids. Trimming shortened V by 6 bases and J by 4 bases, and 15 bases separated the two germline ends. CDR1 and CDR2 from the germline V gene are SQVTM and ANQGSEA. The CDR3 DNA reads as TGCAGCGTCGAGGGTGTTGTCCGCACTGAAGCTTTCTTT. Translation: CSVEGVVRTEAFF.

V is TRBV4-2 and J is TRBJ1-2; tentatively, D is TRBD1 (5 bases). The CDR3 is 15 amino acids. V lost 1 base and J lost 3, with 12 bases in between. Germline V gene lookup returns CDR1 LGHNA and CDR2 YNFKEQ. The CDR3 is CASSQGAREDYGYTF. The CDR3 region has the DNA TGTGCCAGCAGCCAAGGAGCCAGGGAGGACTATGGCTACACCTTC.